This T cell receptor beta chain was sequenced for a study of blood T cell repertoires in COVID-19. Here immunoSEQ multiplex PCR was the method, and the copy in TCRdb shows in-frame clones only, minus some. The sample lists fewer than 350,000 clones, 88% occurring once. Between the trimmed V and J ends, which lost 5 bases and 0 bases, there was a span of 14 bases. The CDR3 is made up of 17 amino acids. Germline assignment: CDR1 MNHEY and CDR2 SMNVEV (reference sequence). This rearrangement joins TRBV27 to TRBJ1-6; D gene ambiguous. What was sequenced was PBMCs or T cells enriched from blood (not recorded which). The source is a woman aged 30 to 39 who had recovered from COVID-19. The chain's CDR3 is CASSPQMWSSYNSPLHF. The CDR3 bases are TGTGCCAGCAGTCCTCAGATGTGGAGCTCCTATAATTCACCCCTCCACTTT.